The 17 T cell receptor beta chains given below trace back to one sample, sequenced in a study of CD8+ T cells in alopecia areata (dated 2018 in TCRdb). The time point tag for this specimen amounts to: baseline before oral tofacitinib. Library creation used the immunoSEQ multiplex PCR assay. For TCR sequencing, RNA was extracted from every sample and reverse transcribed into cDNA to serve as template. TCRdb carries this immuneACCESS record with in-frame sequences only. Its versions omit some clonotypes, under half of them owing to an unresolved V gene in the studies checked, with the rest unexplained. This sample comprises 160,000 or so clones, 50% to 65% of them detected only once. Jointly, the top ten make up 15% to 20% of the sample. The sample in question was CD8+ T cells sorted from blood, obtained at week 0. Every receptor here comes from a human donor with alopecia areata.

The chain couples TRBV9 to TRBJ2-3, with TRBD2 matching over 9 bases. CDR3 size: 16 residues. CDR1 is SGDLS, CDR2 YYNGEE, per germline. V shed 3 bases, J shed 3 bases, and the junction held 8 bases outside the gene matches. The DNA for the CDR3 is TGTGCCAGCAGCGCACTACTAGCGGGTGGTACAGATACGCAGTATTTT. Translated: CASSALLAGGTDTQYF.

CDR3 protein: CASSPGGKNTEAFF. In nucleotides, the CDR3 is TGTGCCAGCAGCCCCGGGGGGAAGAACACTGAAGCTTTCTTT. The rearrangement links TRBV9 to TRBJ1-1; TRBD1 is a possible D gene (5 bases). V was trimmed by 4 bases and J by 1 base, leaving 11 bases between them. Germline V lookup: CDR1 SGDLS, CDR2 YYNGEE. The CDR3 length is 14 residues. The whole variable domain, remainder taken from reference TRBV9 and TRBJ1-1, is DSGVTQTPKHLITATGQRVTLRCSPRSGDLSVYWYQQSLDQGLQFLIQYYNGEERAKGNILERFSAQQFPDLHSELNLSSLELGDSALYFCASSPGGKNTEAFFGQGTRLTVV.

The CDR3 spells CASSLGGNQKETQYF. In DNA, the CDR3 is TGTGCCAGCAGCTTAGGCGGGAATCAAAAAGAGACCCAGTACTTC. The rearrangement joins TRBV13 to TRBJ2-5; tentative D call: TRBD2 (5 bases). The germline V gene has CDR1 PRHDT and CDR2 FYEKMQ (reference sequence). V was cut by 0 bases and J by 3 bases, with 11 bases left in between. CDR3 size: 15 residues.

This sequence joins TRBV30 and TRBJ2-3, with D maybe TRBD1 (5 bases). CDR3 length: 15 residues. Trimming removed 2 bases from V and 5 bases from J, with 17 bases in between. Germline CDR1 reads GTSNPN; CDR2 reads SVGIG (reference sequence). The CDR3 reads CAWSFGADRGDTQYF. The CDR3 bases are TGTGCCTGGAGTTTTGGGGCCGATCGTGGAGATACGCAGTATTTT.

The CDR3 DNA reads TGTGCCAGCAGCCAAACCAGCGGGGGGACCAGCACAGATACGCAGTATTTT. This codes for CASSQTSGGTSTDTQYF. J is TRBJ2-3 and V is TRBV11-2; 9 bases are shared with TRBD2. Unmatched junction bases numbered 9, after V lost 5 bases and J lost 0 bases. This CDR3 has 17 amino acids. Germline V CDR1 and CDR2: SGHAT, FQNNGV. The complete variable domain, with remaining parts taken from reference TRBV11-2 and TRBJ2-3, reads EAGVAQSPRYKIIEKRQSVAFWCNPISGHATLYWYQQILGQGPKLLIQFQNNGVVDDSQLPKDRFSAERLKGVDSTLKIQPAKLEDSAVYLCASSQTSGGTSTDTQYFGPGTRLTVL.

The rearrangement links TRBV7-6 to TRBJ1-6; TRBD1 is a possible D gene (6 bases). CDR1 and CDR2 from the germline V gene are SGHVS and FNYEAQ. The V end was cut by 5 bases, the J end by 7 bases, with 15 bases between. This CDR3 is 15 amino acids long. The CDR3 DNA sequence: TGTGCCAGCAGCCCACTTCAGGGGTTCAATTCACCCCTCCACTTT. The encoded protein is CASSPLQGFNSPLHF.

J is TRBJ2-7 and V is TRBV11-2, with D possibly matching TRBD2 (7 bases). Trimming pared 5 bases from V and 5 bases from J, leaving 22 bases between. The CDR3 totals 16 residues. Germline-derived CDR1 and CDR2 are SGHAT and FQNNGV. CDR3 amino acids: CASSPYPGGGIDEQYF. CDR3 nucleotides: TGTGCCAGCAGCCCATACCCCGGCGGGGGCATCGACGAGCAGTACTTC.

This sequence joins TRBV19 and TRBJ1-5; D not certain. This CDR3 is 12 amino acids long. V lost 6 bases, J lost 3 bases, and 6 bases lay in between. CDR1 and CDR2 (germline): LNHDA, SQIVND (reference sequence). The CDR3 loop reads CASRQDNQPQHF. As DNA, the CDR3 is TGTGCCAGTAGGCAGGACAATCAGCCCCAGCATTTT.

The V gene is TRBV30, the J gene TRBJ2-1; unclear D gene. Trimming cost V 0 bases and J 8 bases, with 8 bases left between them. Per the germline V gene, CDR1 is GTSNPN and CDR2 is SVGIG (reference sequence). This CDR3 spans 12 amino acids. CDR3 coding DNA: TGTGCCTGGAGTGTGCGGCGGCATGAGCAGTTCTTC. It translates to CAWSVRRHEQFF.

This CDR3 is CASSYSRGEVGNEQFF. The DNA of the CDR3 is TGTGCCAGCAGTTACTCGAGAGGGGAGGTAGGCAATGAGCAGTTCTTC. This chain connects TRBV6-5 to TRBJ2-1; D possibly corresponds to TRBD2 (6 bases). Germline CDR1 reads MNHEY; CDR2 reads SVGAGI. Between the trimmed V and J ends, which lost 0 bases and 6 bases, there was a span of 15 bases. The CDR3 sequence is 16 residues long.

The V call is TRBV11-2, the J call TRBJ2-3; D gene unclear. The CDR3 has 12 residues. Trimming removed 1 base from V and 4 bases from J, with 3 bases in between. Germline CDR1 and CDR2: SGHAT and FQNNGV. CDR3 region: CASSLGADTQYF. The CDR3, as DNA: TGTGCCAGCAGCTTAGGCGCAGATACGCAGTATTTT. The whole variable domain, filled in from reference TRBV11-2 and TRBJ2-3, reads EAGVAQSPRYKIIEKRQSVAFWCNPISGHATLYWYQQILGQGPKLLIQFQNNGVVDDSQLPKDRFSAERLKGVDSTLKIQPAKLEDSAVYLCASSLGADTQYFGPGTRLTVL.

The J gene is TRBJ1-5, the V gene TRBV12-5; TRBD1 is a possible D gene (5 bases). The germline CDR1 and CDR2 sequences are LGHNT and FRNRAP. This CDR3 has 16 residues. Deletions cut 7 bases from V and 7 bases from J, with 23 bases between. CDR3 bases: TGTGCTAGTGATCTGCCACAGGAGGATCAAAACCAGCCCCAGCATTTT. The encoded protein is CASDLPQEDQNQPQHF.

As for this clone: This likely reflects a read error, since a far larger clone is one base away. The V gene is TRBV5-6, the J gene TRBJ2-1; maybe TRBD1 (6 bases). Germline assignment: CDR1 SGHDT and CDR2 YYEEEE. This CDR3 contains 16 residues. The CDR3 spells CASSSSGTRLGNERFF. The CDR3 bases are TGTGCCAGCAGCTCGTCCGGGACACGCTTAGGGAATGAGCGGTTCTTC.

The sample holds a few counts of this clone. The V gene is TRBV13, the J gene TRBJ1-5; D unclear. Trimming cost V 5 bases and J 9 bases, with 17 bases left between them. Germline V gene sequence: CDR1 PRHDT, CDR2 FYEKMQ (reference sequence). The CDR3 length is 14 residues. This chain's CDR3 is CASSPNPGIRPQHF. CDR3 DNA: TGTGCCAGCAGCCCAAACCCGGGTATTAGGCCCCAGCATTTT.

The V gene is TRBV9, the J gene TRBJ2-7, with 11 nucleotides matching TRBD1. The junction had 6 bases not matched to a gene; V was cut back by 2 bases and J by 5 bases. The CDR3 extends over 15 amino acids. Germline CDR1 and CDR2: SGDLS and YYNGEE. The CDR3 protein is CASSVTGTGGDEQYF. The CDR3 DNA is TGTGCCAGCAGCGTTACCGGGACAGGGGGTGACGAGCAGTACTTC.

The CDR3 DNA sequence: TGTGCCAGCACCTCTACTAGCAATGAGCAGTTCTTC. Translating it yields CASTSTSNEQFF. The chain carries TRBV7-2 and TRBJ2-1, with D perhaps matching TRBD2 (5 bases). The CDR3 has 12 residues. V lost 7 bases and J 6 bases, leaving 10 bases between the germline ends. Germline V lookup: CDR1 SGHTA, CDR2 FQGNSA.

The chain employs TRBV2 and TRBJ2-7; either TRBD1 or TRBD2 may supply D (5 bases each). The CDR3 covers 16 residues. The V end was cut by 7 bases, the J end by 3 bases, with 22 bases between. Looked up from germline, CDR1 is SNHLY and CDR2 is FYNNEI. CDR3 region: CASTPASRDGSYEQYF. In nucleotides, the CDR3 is TGTGCCAGCACGCCCGCGTCTAGGGACGGAAGCTACGAGCAGTACTTC.